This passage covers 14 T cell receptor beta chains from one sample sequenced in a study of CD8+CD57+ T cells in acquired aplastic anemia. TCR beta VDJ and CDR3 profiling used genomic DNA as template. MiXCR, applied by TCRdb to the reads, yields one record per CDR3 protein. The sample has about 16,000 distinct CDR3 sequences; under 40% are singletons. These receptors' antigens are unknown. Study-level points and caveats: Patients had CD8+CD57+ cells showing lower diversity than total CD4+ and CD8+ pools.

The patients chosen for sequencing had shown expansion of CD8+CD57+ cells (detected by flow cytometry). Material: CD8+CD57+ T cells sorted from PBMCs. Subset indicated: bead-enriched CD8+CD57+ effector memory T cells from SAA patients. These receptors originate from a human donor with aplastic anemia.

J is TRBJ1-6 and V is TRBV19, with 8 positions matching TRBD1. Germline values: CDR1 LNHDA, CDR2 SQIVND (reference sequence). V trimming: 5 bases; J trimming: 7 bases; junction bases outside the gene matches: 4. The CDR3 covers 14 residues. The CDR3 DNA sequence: TGTGCCAGTAGTGTGGACAGGGTCAATTCACCCCTCCACTTT. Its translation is CASSVDRVNSPLHF.

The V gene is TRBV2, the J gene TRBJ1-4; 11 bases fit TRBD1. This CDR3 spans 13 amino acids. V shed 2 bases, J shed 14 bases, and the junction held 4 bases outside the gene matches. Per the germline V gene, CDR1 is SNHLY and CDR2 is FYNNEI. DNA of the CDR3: TGTGCCAGCAGTGAATTGGGGGACAGGGGGCTGTTTTTT. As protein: CASSELGDRGLFF.

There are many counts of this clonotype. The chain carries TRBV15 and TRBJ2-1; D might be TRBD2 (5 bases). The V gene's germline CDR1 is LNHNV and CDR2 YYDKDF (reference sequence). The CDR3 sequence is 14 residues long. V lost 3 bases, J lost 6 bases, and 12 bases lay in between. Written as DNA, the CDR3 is TGTGCCACCAGCAGTGATTCGGGAACCAATGAGCAGTTCTTC. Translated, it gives CATSSDSGTNEQFF.

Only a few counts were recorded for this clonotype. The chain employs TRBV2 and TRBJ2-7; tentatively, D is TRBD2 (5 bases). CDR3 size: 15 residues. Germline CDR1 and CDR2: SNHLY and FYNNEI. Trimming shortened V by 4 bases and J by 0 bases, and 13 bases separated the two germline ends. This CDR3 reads CASSGREEDSYEQYF. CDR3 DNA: TGTGCCAGCAGTGGCCGAGAGGAGGACTCCTACGAGCAGTACTTC.

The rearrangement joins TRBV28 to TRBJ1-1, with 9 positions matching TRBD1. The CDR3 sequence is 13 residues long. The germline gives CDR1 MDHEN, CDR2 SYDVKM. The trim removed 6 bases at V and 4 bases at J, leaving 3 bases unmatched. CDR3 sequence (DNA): TGTGCCAGCAGCTACAGGGGGCTCACTGAAGCTTTCTTT. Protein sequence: CASSYRGLTEAFF.

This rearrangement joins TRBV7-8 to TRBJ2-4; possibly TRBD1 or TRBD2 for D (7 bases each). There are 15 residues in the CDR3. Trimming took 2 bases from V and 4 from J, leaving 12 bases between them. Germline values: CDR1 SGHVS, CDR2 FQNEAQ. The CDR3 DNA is TGTGCCAGCAGCTTACAGGGGGGGCGGAAAAACATTCAGTACTTC. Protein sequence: CASSLQGGRKNIQYF.

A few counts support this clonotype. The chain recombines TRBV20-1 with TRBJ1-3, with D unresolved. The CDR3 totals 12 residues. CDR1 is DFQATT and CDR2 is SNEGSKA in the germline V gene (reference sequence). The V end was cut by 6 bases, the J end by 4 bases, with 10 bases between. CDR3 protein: CSATDGGNTIYF. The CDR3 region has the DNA TGCAGTGCGACGGACGGCGGAAACACCATATATTTT.

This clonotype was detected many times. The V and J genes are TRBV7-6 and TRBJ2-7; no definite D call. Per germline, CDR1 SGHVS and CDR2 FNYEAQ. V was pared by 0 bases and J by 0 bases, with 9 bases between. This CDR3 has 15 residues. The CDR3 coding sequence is TGTGCCAGCAGCTTAGCGGGCAGTAGCTCCTACGAGCAGTACTTC. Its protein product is CASSLAGSSSYEQYF.

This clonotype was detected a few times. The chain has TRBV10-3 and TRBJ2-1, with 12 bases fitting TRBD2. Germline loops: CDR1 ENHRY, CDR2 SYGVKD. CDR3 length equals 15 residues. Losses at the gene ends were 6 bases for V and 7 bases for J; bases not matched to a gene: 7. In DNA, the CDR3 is TGTGCCATCAGCCCCGGACTAGCGGGGTTGAATGAGCAGTTCTTC. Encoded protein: CAISPGLAGLNEQFF.

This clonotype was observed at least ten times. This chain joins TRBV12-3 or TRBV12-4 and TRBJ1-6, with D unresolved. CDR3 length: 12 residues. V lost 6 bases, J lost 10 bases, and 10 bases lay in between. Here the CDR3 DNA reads TGTGCCAGCAGCCTCCGGAGGTCACCCCTCCACTTT. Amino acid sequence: CASSLRRSPLHF.

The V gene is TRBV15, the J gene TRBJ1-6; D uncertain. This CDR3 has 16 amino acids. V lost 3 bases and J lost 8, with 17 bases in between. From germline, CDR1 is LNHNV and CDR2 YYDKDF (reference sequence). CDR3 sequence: CATSSPHTADYSPLHF. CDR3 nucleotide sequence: TGTGCCACCAGCAGCCCCCATACTGCGGATTATTCACCCCTCCACTTT. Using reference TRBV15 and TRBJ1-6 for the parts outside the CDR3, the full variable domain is DAMVIQNPRYQVTQFGKPVTLSCSQTLNHNVMYWYQQKSSQAPKLLFHYYDKDFNNEADTPDNFQSRRPNTSFCFLDIRSPGLGDTAMYLCATSSPHTADYSPLHFGNGTRLTVT.

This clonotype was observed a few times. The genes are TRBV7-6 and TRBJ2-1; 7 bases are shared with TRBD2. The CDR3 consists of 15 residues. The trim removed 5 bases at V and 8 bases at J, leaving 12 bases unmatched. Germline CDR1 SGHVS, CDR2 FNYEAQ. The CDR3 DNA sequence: TGTGCCAGCAGCCTAGGAGGCAGGGAGGGCGATGAGCAGTTCTTC. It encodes CASSLGGREGDEQFF.

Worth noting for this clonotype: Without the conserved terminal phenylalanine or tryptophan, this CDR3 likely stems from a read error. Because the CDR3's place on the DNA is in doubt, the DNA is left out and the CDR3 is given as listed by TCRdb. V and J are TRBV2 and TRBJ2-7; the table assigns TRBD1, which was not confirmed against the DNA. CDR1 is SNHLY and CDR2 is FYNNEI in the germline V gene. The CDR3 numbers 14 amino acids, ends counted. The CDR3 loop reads CASSEYWTAYEQCS.

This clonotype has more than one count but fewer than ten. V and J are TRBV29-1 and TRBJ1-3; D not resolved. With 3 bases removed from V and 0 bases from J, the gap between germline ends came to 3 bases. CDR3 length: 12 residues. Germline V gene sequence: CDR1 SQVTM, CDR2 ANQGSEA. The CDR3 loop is CSVESSGNTIYF. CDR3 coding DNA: TGCAGCGTTGAGAGCTCTGGAAACACCATATATTTT.